The source of this TCR beta chain is a study of OX40 agonist ivuxolimab in advanced cancers. The wider study: Patients were dosed intravenously with ivuxolimab at 0.01 to 10 mg/kg every 2 weeks.

The CDR3 runs 14 residues. Trimming at V came to 7 bases and at J to 6 bases, leaving 8 bases not matched to a gene. Germline CDR1 is MDHEN and CDR2 is SYDVKM. Findings and caveats of the study: Clonal expansion was among the lowest in partial responders at 0.1-3.0 mg/kg, especially CD8+. Low normalized T-cell clonal expansion also characterized some of the nonresponders. Dose levels from 0.1 to 3.0 mg/kg saw CD4+ and CD8+ blood T cells expand clonally by week 6.

In the case of this clone: Its antigen is not identified.

Profiling relied on immunoSEQ multiplex PCR, and the TCRdb table lists in-frame clones only, not all of them. This sample yields about 22,000 clones, of which roughly 86% are seen a single time; about 30% belongs to the top ten. Sequences were derived from CD4+ or CD8+ T cells sorted from blood, sampled in a trial of the OX40 agonist ivuxolimab. This sequence joins TRBV28 and TRBJ2-3; 9 positions agree with TRBD2. This sequence originates from an adult with an advanced solid tumor such as melanoma, head and neck, liver or kidney cancer. The CDR3 loop reads CASTRAGGLDTQYF. DNA for the CDR3: TGTGCCAGCACTCGAGCGGGGGGCCTGGATACGCAGTATTTT.